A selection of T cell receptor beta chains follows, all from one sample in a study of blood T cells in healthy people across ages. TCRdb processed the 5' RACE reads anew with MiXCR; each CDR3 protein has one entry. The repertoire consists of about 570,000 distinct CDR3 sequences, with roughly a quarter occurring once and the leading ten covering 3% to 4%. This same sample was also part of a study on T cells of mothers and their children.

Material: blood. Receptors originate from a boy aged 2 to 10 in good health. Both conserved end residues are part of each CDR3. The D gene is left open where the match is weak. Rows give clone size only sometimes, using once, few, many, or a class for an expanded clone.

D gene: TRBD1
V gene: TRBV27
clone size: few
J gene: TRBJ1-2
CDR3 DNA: TGTGCCAGCAGTTCCAACCGGGACAGGACACCAGCTAACTATGGCTACACCTTC
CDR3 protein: CASSSNRDRTPANYGYTF

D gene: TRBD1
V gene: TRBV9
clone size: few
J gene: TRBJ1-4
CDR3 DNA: TGTGCCAGCAGCGCCCCGGGACAGGGTAATGAAAAACTGTTTTTT
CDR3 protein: CASSAPGQGNEKLFF

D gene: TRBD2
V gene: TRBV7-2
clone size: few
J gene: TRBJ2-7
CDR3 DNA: TGTGCCAGCGGCTTAGACGGGACTAGCGGCTACGAGCAGTACTTC
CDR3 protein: CASGLDGTSGYEQYF

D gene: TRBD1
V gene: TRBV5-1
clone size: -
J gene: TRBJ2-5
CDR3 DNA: TGCGCCAGCAGCTACGAACAGGGGAACCTTGGAGAGACCCAGTACTTC
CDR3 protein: CASSYEQGNLGETQYF

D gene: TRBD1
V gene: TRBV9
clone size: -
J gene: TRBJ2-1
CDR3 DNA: TGTGCCAGCAGCGCGACAGGGGATGACTACAATGAGCAGTTCTTC
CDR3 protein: CASSATGDDYNEQFF

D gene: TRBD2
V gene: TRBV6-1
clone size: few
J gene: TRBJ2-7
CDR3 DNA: TGTGCCAGCAGTGTGGGACTAGCGGGAGGCGAAGGAGAGCAGTACTTC
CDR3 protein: CASSVGLAGGEGEQYF

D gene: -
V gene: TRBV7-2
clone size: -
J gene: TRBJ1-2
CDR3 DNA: TGTGCCAGCAGCTCGCCGATCTATGGCTACACCTTC
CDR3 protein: CASSSPIYGYTF

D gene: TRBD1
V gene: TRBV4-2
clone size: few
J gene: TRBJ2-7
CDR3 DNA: TGTGCCAGCAGCCGAGGGGACAGCTCCTACGAGCAGTACTTC
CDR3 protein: CASSRGDSSYEQYF

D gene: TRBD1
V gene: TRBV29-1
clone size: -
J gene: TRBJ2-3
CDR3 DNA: TGCAGCGTCGAAGGGGCAGGGGGCGGCACAGATACGCAGTATTTT
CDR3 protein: CSVEGAGGGTDTQYF

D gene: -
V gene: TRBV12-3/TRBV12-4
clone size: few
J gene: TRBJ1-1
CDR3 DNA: TGTGCCAGCAGCGATAATCGGGCTTTCTTT
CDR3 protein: CASSDNRAFF

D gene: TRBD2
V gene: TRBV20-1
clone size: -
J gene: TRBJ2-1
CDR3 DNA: TGCAGTGCTAGAGTTCTTAAGGCGGGAGTCTACAATGAGCAGTTCTTC
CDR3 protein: CSARVLKAGVYNEQFF

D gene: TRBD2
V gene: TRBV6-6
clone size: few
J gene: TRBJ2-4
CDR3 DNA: TGTGCCAGCAGTTCTGGACTAGCGGGAGTCCACATTCAGTACTTC
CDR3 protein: CASSSGLAGVHIQYF

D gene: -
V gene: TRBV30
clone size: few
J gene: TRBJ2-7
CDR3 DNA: TGTGCCTGGAGTCCCGGACTTCCCAACGAGCAGTACTTC
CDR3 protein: CAWSPGLPNEQYF

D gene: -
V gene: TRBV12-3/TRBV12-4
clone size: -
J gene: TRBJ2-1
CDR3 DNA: TGTGCCAGCAGTTTCGCCAGGGTGGGGTCTGAGCAGTTCTTC
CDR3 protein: CASSFARVGSEQFF

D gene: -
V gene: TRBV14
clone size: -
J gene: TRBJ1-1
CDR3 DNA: TGTGCCAGCAGCCTGTCCGGGAGGACCCGGAGGGCTTTCTTT
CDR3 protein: CASSLSGRTRRAFF

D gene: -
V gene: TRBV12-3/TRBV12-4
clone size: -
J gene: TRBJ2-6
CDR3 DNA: TGTGCCAGCAGTTTCCCTCGCTCTGGGGCCAACGTCCTGACTTTC
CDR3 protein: CASSFPRSGANVLTF

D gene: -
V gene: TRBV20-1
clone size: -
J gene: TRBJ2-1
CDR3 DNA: TGCAGTGCTAGAGAGGTCGATGAGCAGTTCTTC
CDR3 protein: CSAREVDEQFF

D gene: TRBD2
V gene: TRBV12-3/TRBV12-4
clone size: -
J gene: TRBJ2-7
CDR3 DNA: TGTGCCAGCAGGTGGGGACTAGATCGGGATGAGCAGTACTTC
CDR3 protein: CASRWGLDRDEQYF

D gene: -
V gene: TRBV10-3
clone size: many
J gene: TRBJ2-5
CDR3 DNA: TGTGCCATCGGTAATCTACAGGGATTCGCCCAAGAGACCCAGTACTTC
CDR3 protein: CAIGNLQGFAQETQYF

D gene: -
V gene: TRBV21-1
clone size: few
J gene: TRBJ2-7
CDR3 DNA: TGTGCCAGCAGCGGCGGCAGGACTTCCTTC
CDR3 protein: CASSGGRTSF

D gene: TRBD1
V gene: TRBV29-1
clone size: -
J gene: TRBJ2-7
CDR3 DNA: TGCAGCGTAGCGACAGGGAGTACGATGGAGCAGTACTTC
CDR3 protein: CSVATGSTMEQYF

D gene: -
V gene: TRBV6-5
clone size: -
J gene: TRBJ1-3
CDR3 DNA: TGTGCCAGCAGTTACGGACTATCCTCTGGAAACACCATATATTTT
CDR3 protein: CASSYGLSSGNTIYF

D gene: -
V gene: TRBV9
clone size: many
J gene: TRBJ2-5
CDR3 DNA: TGTGCCAGCAGCGTAGGGCAAGAGACCCAGTACTTC
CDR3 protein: CASSVGQETQYF

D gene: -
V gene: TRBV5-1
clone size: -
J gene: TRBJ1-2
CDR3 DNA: TGCGCCAGCAGCTTGCAGGGGCTAGAAGCTAACTATGGCTACACCTTC
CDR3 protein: CASSLQGLEANYGYTF

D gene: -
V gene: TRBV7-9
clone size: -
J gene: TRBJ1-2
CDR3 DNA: TGTGCCAGCAGCCCCGGACAGAATAGTTTACTTTCGGCTGGCTACACCTTC
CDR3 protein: CASSPGQNSLLSAGYTF

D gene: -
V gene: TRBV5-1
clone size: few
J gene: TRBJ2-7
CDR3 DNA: TGCGCCAGCAGCTTGGGCCTCAGGGACTACGAGCAGTACTTC
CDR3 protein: CASSLGLRDYEQYF

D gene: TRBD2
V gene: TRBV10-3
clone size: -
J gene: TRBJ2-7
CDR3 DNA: TGTGCCGTCAGGGGACTAGCGGGAGACGGCGAGCAGTACTTC
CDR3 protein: CAVRGLAGDGEQYF

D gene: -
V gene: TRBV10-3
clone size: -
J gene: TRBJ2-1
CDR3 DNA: TGTGCCATCAGTGAGTCGTCGGGAGCTTGGTACAATGAGCAGTTCTTC
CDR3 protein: CAISESSGAWYNEQFF

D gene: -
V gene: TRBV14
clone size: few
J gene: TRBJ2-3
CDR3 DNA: TGTGCCAGCAGCCAAGACCAAAGCGGGTTAGATACGCAGTATTTT
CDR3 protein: CASSQDQSGLDTQYF

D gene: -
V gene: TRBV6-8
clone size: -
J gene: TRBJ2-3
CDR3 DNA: TGTGCCAGCAGTTACTCGAAGACAGATACGCAGTATTTT
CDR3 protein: CASSYSKTDTQYF

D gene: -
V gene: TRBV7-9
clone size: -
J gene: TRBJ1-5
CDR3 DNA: TGTGCCAGCAGCTTAGGAATCCAACATCCTCAGCCCCAGCATTTT
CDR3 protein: CASSLGIQHPQPQHF

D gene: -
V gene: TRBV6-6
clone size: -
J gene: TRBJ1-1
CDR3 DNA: TGTGCCAGCAGTTCCCGTGGGATGAACACTGAAGCTTTCTTT
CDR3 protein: CASSSRGMNTEAFF

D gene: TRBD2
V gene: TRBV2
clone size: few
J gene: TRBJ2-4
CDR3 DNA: TGTGCCAGCCGACCTAGGGTAGCGGGAGCCCATGGGGCCAAAAACATTCAGTACTTC
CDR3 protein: CASRPRVAGAHGAKNIQYF

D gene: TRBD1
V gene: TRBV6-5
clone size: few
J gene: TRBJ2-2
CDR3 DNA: TGTGCCAGCAGTGCGGACAGGGGGGACACCGGGGAGCTGTTTTTT
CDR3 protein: CASSADRGDTGELFF

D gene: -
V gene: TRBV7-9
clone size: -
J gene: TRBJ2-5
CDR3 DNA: TGTGCCAGCAGCTTCTACAGGGGAGGGGAGACCCAGTACTTC
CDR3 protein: CASSFYRGGETQYF

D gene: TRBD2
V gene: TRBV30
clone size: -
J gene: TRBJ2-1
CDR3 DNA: TGTGCCTGGAGTGTAACGGGGAGGGCCCTCGCTAATGAGCAGTTCTTC
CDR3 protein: CAWSVTGRALANEQFF

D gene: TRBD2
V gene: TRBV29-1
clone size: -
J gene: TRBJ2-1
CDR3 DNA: TGCAGCGTTGTAGCGGGAGGGCCCTATGAGCAGTTCTTC
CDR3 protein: CSVVAGGPYEQFF

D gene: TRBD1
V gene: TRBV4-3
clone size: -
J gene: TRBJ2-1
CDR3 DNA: TGCGCCAGCAGCCAGACAGGGACACCGTACAATGAGCAGTTCTTC
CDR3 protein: CASSQTGTPYNEQFF

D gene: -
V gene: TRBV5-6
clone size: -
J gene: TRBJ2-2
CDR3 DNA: TGTGCCAGCAGCTTCCGGCCGATGGAGGGGGCGCGCACCGGGGAGCTGTTTTTT
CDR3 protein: CASSFRPMEGARTGELFF

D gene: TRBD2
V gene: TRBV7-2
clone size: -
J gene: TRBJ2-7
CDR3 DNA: TGTGCCAGCAGCCGCAGCCTAGCGGGAGGCACCTACGAGCAGTACTTC
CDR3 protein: CASSRSLAGGTYEQYF

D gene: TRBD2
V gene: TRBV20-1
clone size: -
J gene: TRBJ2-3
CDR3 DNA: TGCAGTGCTACCGGGACTACATTAGATACGCAGTATTTT
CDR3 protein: CSATGTTLDTQYF

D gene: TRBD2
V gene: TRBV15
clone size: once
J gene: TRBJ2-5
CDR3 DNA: TGTGCCACCAGCACCCAACCAGGGCTAGCGGGGGAGACCCAGTACTTC
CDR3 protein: CATSTQPGLAGETQYF

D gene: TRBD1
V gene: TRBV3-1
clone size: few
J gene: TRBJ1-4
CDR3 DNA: TGTGCCAGCAGCCAAGCTTGGACAGGGAGGGATGAAAAACTGTTTTTT
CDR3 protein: CASSQAWTGRDEKLFF

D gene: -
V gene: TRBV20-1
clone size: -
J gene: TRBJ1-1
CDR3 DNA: TGCAGTGCTAGAGATTGGGCAGGGGCCTTGGGCACTGAAGCTTTCTTT
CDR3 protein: CSARDWAGALGTEAFF

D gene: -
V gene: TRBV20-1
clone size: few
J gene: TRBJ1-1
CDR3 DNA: TGCAGTGCTAGAGATTTGAAAAGGGAGGACACTGAAGCTTTCTTT
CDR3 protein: CSARDLKREDTEAFF

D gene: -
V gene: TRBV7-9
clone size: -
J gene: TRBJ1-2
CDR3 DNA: TGTGCCAGCAGCTTAGCGGGGAGGGACTATGACTACACCTTC
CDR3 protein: CASSLAGRDYDYTF

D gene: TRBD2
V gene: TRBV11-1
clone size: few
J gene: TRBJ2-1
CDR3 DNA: TGTGCCAGCAGCCGGGGGGGGAGTGAGCGGAATTCGGGAGAGTTCTTC
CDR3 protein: CASSRGGSERNSGEFF

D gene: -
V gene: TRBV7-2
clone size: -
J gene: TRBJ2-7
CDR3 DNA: TGTGCCAGCAGCTTAGATGTGGGAGTGGGCTACGAGCAGTACTTC
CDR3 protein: CASSLDVGVGYEQYF

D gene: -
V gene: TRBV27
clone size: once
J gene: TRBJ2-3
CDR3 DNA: TGTGCCAGCAGCCAGGTCGGTAAGGCGCAGTATTTT
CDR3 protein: CASSQVGKAQYF